The source of this TCR beta chain is a study of T cell changes during pregnancy in multiple sclerosis. This CDR3 has 14 residues. The V gene's germline CDR1 is MNHEY and CDR2 SMNVEV (reference sequence). Trimming at V came to 3 bases and at J to 4 bases, leaving 0 bases not matched to a gene. Assay used: immunoSEQ multiplex PCR; TCRdb lists only in-frame clones, some missing. Here the sample spans about 85,000 clones, more than 85% being singletons. The chain has TRBV27 and TRBJ1-5; TRBD1 agrees at 10 bases. The sequences come from peripheral blood, collected in the first trimester of pregnancy. The receptor was isolated from a female donor with multiple sclerosis, enrolled in a pregnancy study. The chain's CDR3 is CASSLDRGNQPQHF. The CDR3 bases are TGTGCCAGCAGTTTGGACAGGGGGAATCAGCCCCAGCATTTT.